Below are 14 T cell receptor beta chains sequenced from a single sample in a study of molecular identifiers for immune sequencing clone quantification. A single record per CDR3 protein comes from TCRdb applying MiXCR to the PCR reads. The sample lists over 600,000 distinct CDR3 sequences; nearly 20% were seen once. Sequencing input: naive CD8+ T cells from blood, with Jurkat cell RNA spiked in. Subset in this sample: FACS-sorted CD8+CD4-CCR7+CD45RA+ naive T cells. The receptors stem from a human donor in good health. Some libraries in this study had Jurkat cell RNA spiked in.

DNA for the CDR3: TGTGCCAGCAGTCGGAATGATCACACTGAAGCTTTCTTT. Translating gives CASSRNDHTEAFF. J is TRBJ1-1 and V is TRBV6-5; D ambiguous. V gave up 5 bases and J gave up 3 bases, with 10 bases separating them. This CDR3 region has 13 residues. Per the germline V gene, CDR1 is MNHEY and CDR2 is SVGAGI.

The J gene is TRBJ2-2, the V gene TRBV12-3 or TRBV12-4; tentative D call: TRBD2 (5 bases). This CDR3 spans 18 amino acids. Trimming left V 4 bases short and J 4 bases short, with 22 bases between. DNA of the CDR3: TGTGCCAGCAGTTATCCGAGGCTGGGCTACCGGGGCACCGGGGAGCTGTTTTTT. It encodes CASSYPRLGYRGTGELFF.

In this sample, this clonotype turned up many times. The chain links TRBV24-1 to TRBJ1-1; 8 nucleotides agree with TRBD1. The length of the CDR3 is 15 residues. Germline trimming cut 2 bases from V and 1 base from J; bases unmatched to any gene: 2. Per the germline V gene, CDR1 is KGHDR and CDR2 is SFDVKD. This CDR3 is CATSDSRGQNTEAFF. As DNA, the CDR3 is TGTGCCACCAGTGATTCCAGGGGGCAGAACACTGAAGCTTTCTTT.

There are many counts of this clonotype. J is TRBJ1-1 and V is TRBV11-2, with D perhaps TRBD1 (5 bases). V was pared by 1 base and J by 5 bases, with 11 bases between. This CDR3 contains 14 residues. CDR1 and CDR2 from the germline V gene are SGHAT and FQNNGV. The CDR3 coding sequence is TGTGCCAGCAGCTTAGTAGGTCGACAGACTGAAGCTTTCTTT. Translation gives CASSLVGRQTEAFF.

This clonotype was counted ten times or more. The chain couples TRBV20-1 to TRBJ2-7; a weak D match, TRBD1 (6 bases). CDR1 and CDR2 from the germline V gene are DFQATT and SNEGSKA (reference sequence). V lost 3 bases and J 6 bases, leaving 21 bases between the germline ends. The CDR3 has 15 amino acids. CDR3 nucleotide sequence: TGCAGTGCTAGTAGGGATTCGGCTTGGGGGCTCGAGCAGTACTTC. Translating gives CSASRDSAWGLEQYF.

The V call is TRBV27, the J call TRBJ2-7, with 9 bases identical to TRBD2. The CDR3 is made up of 16 amino acids. Germline values: CDR1 MNHEY, CDR2 SMNVEV (reference sequence). V was pared by 4 bases and J by 3 bases, with 10 bases of the junction left unmatched. The chain's CDR3 is CASSSSGLAGYYEQYF. Written as DNA, the CDR3 is TGTGCCAGCAGTTCATCTGGGCTAGCGGGATACTACGAGCAGTACTTC.

This clonotype was picked up a small number of times. The germline gene is not matched at one end of the junction; a read error may be the cause. This chain uses TRBV12-3 or TRBV12-4 with TRBJ2-5, with D unclear. The CDR3 loop spans 13 amino acids. The CDR3 nucleotides read TGTGCCGGCAGTTTCGGGCTTTACCAGACCCAGTACTTC. It specifies CAGSFGLYQTQYF.

Regarding this clonotype: A clone one base away is much larger, so this may be a read error. The rearrangement links TRBV4-2 to TRBJ1-5; perhaps TRBD1 as D (6 bases). Germline lookup yields CDR1 LGHNA and CDR2 YNFKEQ. There are 15 residues in the CDR3. CDR3 sequence (DNA): TGTGCCATCAGCCAAGGACAGTTTAGCAATCAGCCCCAGCATTTT. Translation gives CAISQGQFSNQPQHF.

This clonotype was observed many times. The J gene is TRBJ2-3, the V gene TRBV28; 12 bases fit TRBD2. The CDR3 consists of 17 residues. Germline CDR1 MDHEN, CDR2 SYDVKM. V lost 5 bases and J lost 8; bases outside the gene matches: 14. The CDR3 protein is CASSPRTSGVTTGTQYF. CDR3 coding DNA: TGTGCCAGCAGTCCCCGGACTAGCGGGGTTACCACGGGTACGCAGTATTTT.

This clonotype was counted at least ten times. The chain carries TRBV12-3 or TRBV12-4 and TRBJ1-2; D is uncertain. This CDR3 has 14 amino acids. The ends were cut back, 6 bases at V and 4 bases at J, with 15 bases in the middle. CDR3 coding DNA: TGTGCCAGCAGGCCCGCGGGGATAGGCTATGGCTACACCTTC. Encoded protein: CASRPAGIGYGYTF.

This rearrangement joins TRBV12-3 or TRBV12-4 to TRBJ2-3, with 12 nucleotides matching TRBD2. The CDR3 has 18 residues. The ends lost 3 bases at V and 0 bases at J; junction bases unmatched: 7. The CDR3 loop reads CASSFSSGRARSTDTQYF. CDR3 sequence (DNA): TGTGCCAGCAGTTTTTCTAGCGGGAGGGCCAGAAGCACAGATACGCAGTATTTT.

This clonotype was picked up many times. V gene TRBV9 combines with J gene TRBJ2-3; the D gene is possibly TRBD1 (5 bases). V shed 2 bases and J shed 3 bases, with 13 bases lying between them. The CDR3 is made up of 15 amino acids. Germline V lookup: CDR1 SGDLS, CDR2 YYNGEE. As DNA, the CDR3 is TGTGCCAGCAGCGTTAAGAGACAGAGAACAGATACGCAGTATTTT. Translating gives CASSVKRQRTDTQYF.

In regard to this clonotype: A much larger clone differs from this one at a single base, so this may be a read error. The chain carries TRBV5-1 and TRBJ2-7; D may be TRBD1 (6 bases). The CDR3 is 15 residues long. CDR1 and CDR2 (germline): SGHRS, YFSETQ. The CDR3 DNA reads as TGCGCCGGCAGCTTGGCCCCGGCAGGGGCTGGCGAGCAGTACTTC. Residues: CAGSLAPAGAGEQYF.

This clonotype came up many times. The V call is TRBV7-9, the J call TRBJ2-7; the D gene is possibly TRBD2 (5 bases). Trimming pared 1 base from V and 3 bases from J, leaving 10 bases between. From germline, CDR1 is SEHNR and CDR2 FQNEAQ (reference sequence). CDR3 size: 14 residues. CDR3 nucleotide sequence: TGTGCCAGCAGCTTAGAATCCGGGATCTACGAGCAGTACTTC. Translation gives CASSLESGIYEQYF.